This T cell receptor (beta chain) emerged from a study of blood T cell repertoires in COVID-19. Data came from immunoSEQ multiplex PCR; TCRdb stores just in-frame clones and leaves some out. This sample has approximately 200,000 clones; around four fifths occur once, and the top ten carry roughly 5.1%. This CDR3 comprises 19 residues. CDR1 SGHRS and CDR2 YFSETQ come from the germline V gene. Losses at the gene ends were 4 bases for V and 2 bases for J; bases not matched to a gene: 12. This TCR was recovered from a woman in her twenties or thirties with acute or convalescent COVID-19. This rearrangement joins TRBV5-1 to TRBJ2-6; 10 bases line up with TRBD2. The sample comprised peripheral blood. This CDR3 reads CASSPEGSGRAPGANVLTF. The CDR3 DNA sequence: TGCGCCAGCAGCCCGGAGGGAAGCGGGAGGGCCCCTGGGGCCAACGTCCTGACTTTC.